The 30 T cell receptor beta chains in this list originate from one sample, sequenced in a study of immune characterization of retroperitoneal liposarcoma (dated by TCRdb to between 2018 and 2021). The library was made by PCR. The sample was run on a NextSeq 500. TCRdb ran its own pipeline on the public reads, namely fastp trimming at Q25 and MiXCR clone calling, and kept in-frame beta chains. Each entry merges the rows of one CDR3 protein and shows their most common DNA and genes. The sample table contains some 9,100 distinct CDR3 sequences; only one count was recorded for 25% to 35% of them. Jointly, the top ten make up around 8% of the sample. The sample comprised tumor tissue. The receptor source for this set is a male donor with retroperitoneal liposarcoma.

V usage is TRBV6-1 and J usage is TRBJ1-1; no firm D call. Trimming took 6 bases from V and 0 from J, leaving 11 bases between them. CDR3 length: 14 residues. CDR1 is MNHNS, CDR2 SASEGT, per germline. In DNA form, the CDR3 reads TGTGCCAGCAGACTCGACGGACTGAACACTGAAGCTTTCTTT. It codes for CASRLDGLNTEAFF.

V is TRBV12-3 or TRBV12-4 and J is TRBJ2-1; 7 bases match TRBD2. The CDR3 has 15 amino acids. V trimming: 7 bases; J trimming: 7 bases; junction bases outside the gene matches: 13. CDR3 loop: CASTAPGGFINEQFF. The DNA of the CDR3 is TGTGCCAGCACCGCGCCCGGGGGGTTTATTAATGAGCAGTTCTTC.

This clonotype came up a few times. This chain uses TRBV6-1 with TRBJ1-4, with no clear D. The CDR3 runs 13 residues. The germline V gene has CDR1 MNHNS and CDR2 SASEGT. V gave up 6 bases and J gave up 6 bases, with 11 bases separating them. As DNA, the CDR3 is TGTGCCAGCAGGACTCCCTTGGATGAAAAACTGTTTTTT. It specifies CASRTPLDEKLFF.

The rearrangement joins TRBV6-1 to TRBJ2-4, with 9 nucleotides matching TRBD1. Germline assignment: CDR1 MNHNS and CDR2 SASEGT. The CDR3 has 16 amino acids. V lost 5 bases, J lost 7 bases, and 12 bases stayed unmatched. The CDR3 loop reads CASSYTGTGPHNIQYF. CDR3 nucleotides: TGTGCCAGCAGTTATACGGGGACAGGGCCCCACAACATTCAGTACTTC.

Sample share makes this clonotype medium-sized (0.01 to 0.1%). J is TRBJ2-1 and V is TRBV7-2; D is ambiguous. With 1 base removed from V and 0 bases from J, the gap between germline ends came to 7 bases. This CDR3 has 15 residues. Looked up from germline, CDR1 is SGHTA and CDR2 is FQGNSA. CDR3 sequence reads: CASSLEYTSYNEQFF. The CDR3 DNA sequence: TGTGCCAGCAGCTTAGAATATACCTCCTACAATGAGCAGTTCTTC. The entire variable domain, with the rest obtained from reference TRBV7-2 and TRBJ2-1, is as follows: GAGVSQSPSNKVTEKGKDVELRCDPISGHTALYWYRQSLGQGLEFLIYFQGNSAPDKSGLPSDRFSAERTGGSVSTLTIQRTQQEDSAVYLCASSLEYTSYNEQFFGPGTRLTVL.

By its share, this clonotype is medium-sized. The chain is built from TRBV12-3 or TRBV12-4 and TRBJ2-1; TRBD2 matches at 8 bases. Trimming took 3 bases from V and 7 from J; bases not matched to a gene: 5. The CDR3 loop spans 14 amino acids. CDR3: CASSLLSGRNEQFF. In DNA form, the CDR3 reads TGTGCCAGCAGTTTGTTGAGCGGGAGAAATGAGCAGTTCTTC.

This clonotype was found many times. The chain recombines TRBV7-6 with TRBJ2-5; D possibly corresponds to TRBD1 (5 bases). The V end was cut by 6 bases, the J end by 3 bases, with 11 bases between. Germline CDR1 SGHVS, CDR2 FNYEAQ. CDR3 length: 13 amino acids. This chain's CDR3 is CASRPDREETQYF. DNA for the CDR3: TGTGCCAGCAGGCCAGACAGAGAAGAGACCCAGTACTTC.

The CDR3 protein is CASSNLREQYF. Written as DNA, the CDR3 is TGTGCCAGCAGCAACCTTCGGGAGCAGTACTTC. V is TRBV11-2 and J is TRBJ2-3; D is undetermined. TRBJ2-7 matches the DNA end more closely, so the J call is doubtful. Germline CDR1 SGHAT, CDR2 FQNNGV. The length of the CDR3 is 11 residues.

J is TRBJ2-5 and V is TRBV7-3; TRBD1 agrees at 7 bases. The J call may be wrong; the DNA end is better matched by TRBJ2-1. The CDR3 is made up of 13 amino acids. The V gene's germline CDR1 is SGHTA and CDR2 FQGTGA. The CDR3 DNA follows: TGTGCCAGCAGCAGGGGGCGTAATTCCGAGCAGTTCTTC. It translates to CASSRGRNSEQFF.

V and J are TRBV6-1 and TRBJ2-1, with TRBD1 as a possible D gene (6 bases). V lost 5 bases, J lost 13 bases, and 24 bases lay in between. The length of the CDR3 is 15 residues. Germline V gene sequence: CDR1 MNHNS, CDR2 SASEGT. The CDR3, as DNA: TGTGCCAGCAGTCTGCCAACAGGGTTGGAAGAGACCCAGTTCTTC. This gives the protein CASSLPTGLEETQFF.

The chain uses TRBV6-1 and TRBJ2-1; D is tentatively TRBD1 or TRBD2 (5 bases each). The CDR3 spans 14 residues. With 7 bases removed from V and 4 bases from J, the gap between germline ends came to 14 bases. Germline loops: CDR1 MNHNS, CDR2 SASEGT. CDR3 sequence: CASTRRDGYNEQFF. The CDR3 region has the DNA TGTGCCAGCACCCGCCGGGACGGATACAATGAGCAGTTCTTC.

V gene TRBV6-2 or TRBV6-3 combines with J gene TRBJ2-1; TRBD2 aligns across 8 bases. The J call may be incorrect, as the DNA end agrees better with TRBJ2-7. The germline V gene encodes CDR1 MNHEY and CDR2 SVGEGT. The CDR3 is 16 residues long. The CDR3 sequence: CASSPQVTGGVDEQYF. CDR3 nucleotide sequence: TGTGCCAGCAGCCCCCAGGTGACGGGAGGGGTAGATGAGCAGTACTTC.

This clonotype came up many times. The rearrangement joins TRBV6-1 to TRBJ2-1; D is possibly TRBD1 (5 bases). The J call is doubtful: the DNA matches TRBJ2-7 better. The CDR3 sequence is 15 residues long. Germline loops: CDR1 MNHNS, CDR2 SASEGT. DNA of the CDR3: TGTGCCAGCAGTGAAGCCCTAGGGGCCTACAATGAGCAGTACTTC. Translation gives CASSEALGAYNEQYF.

This clonotype was seen only once. Germline is not matched at one junction end, which may reflect a read error. The chain recombines TRBV12-3 or TRBV12-4 with TRBJ1-1; TRBD1 might be the D (5 bases). The CDR3 spans 13 residues. The CDR3 sequence is CASSLTEWAEDFF. The CDR3 DNA reads as TGTGCCAGCAGTTTGACAGAATGGGCTGAAGATTTCTTT.

This clonotype is judged medium-sized. The V call is TRBV7-3, the J call TRBJ2-5; perhaps TRBD1 as D (6 bases). The CDR3 has 13 residues. Germline-derived CDR1 and CDR2 are SGHTA and FQGTGA. Trimming removed 0 bases from V and 11 bases from J, with 13 bases in between. Written as DNA, the CDR3 is TGTGCCAGCAGCTTAACCGGGGACAATGAGCAGTACTTC. This gives the protein CASSLTGDNEQYF.

This clonotype is deemed medium-sized. The J gene is TRBJ2-1, the V gene TRBV6-1; maybe TRBD1 (6 bases). The tail of the sequence fits TRBJ2-7 better, so the J call may be wrong. The CDR3 has 16 residues. The germline gives CDR1 MNHNS, CDR2 SASEGT. The CDR3, as DNA: TGTGCCAGCAGTTTGCCCGCCGGTACAGGGTGGTACGAGCAGTACTTC. Translation gives CASSLPAGTGWYEQYF.

This clonotype was seen ten or more times. The V call is TRBV7-2, the J call TRBJ2-1; D remains ambiguous. The V gene's germline CDR1 is SGHTA and CDR2 FQGNSA. V shed 6 bases and J shed 10 bases, with 13 bases lying between them. The CDR3 consists of 12 residues. CDR3 DNA sequence: TGTGCCAGCAGTCGGACGGTTTACGAGCAGTTCTTC. Its protein is CASSRTVYEQFF.

This chain links TRBV27 with TRBJ2-6; 7 nucleotides line up with TRBD1. Germline V lookup: CDR1 MNHEY, CDR2 SMNVEV (reference sequence). The CDR3 totals 22 residues. Trimming removed 2 bases from V and 2 bases from J; junction bases left unmatched: 21. This CDR3 reads CASSLTKSHRGILEAGANVLTF. The CDR3, as DNA: TGTGCCAGCAGTTTAACAAAGAGTCACAGGGGAATACTTGAGGCTGGGGCCAACGTCCTGACTTTC. Full variable domain (remainder filled in from reference TRBV27 and TRBJ2-6): EAQVTQNPRYLITVTGKKLTVTCSQNMNHEYMSWYRQDPGLGLRQIYYSMNVEVTDKGDVPEGYKVSRKEKRNFPLILESPSPNQTSLYFCASSLTKSHRGILEAGANVLTFGAGSRLTVL.

The chain has TRBV6-1 and TRBJ2-1; TRBD2 agrees at 14 bases. CDR3 length: 20 amino acids. Losses at the gene ends were 6 bases for V and 13 bases for J; bases not matched to a gene: 26. Germline V CDR1 and CDR2: MNHNS, SASEGT. CDR3 nucleotide sequence: TGTGCCAGCAGCCTGGACCTCAGACTAGCGGGAGGGCCGTCCCAAGAGACCCAGTTCTTC. Protein product: CASSLDLRLAGGPSQETQFF.

V is TRBV6-1 and J is TRBJ2-1; 7 nucleotides match TRBD2. The J call may not be correct, given that the DNA end is closer to TRBJ2-7. The CDR3 has 13 residues. Germline V gives CDR1 MNHNS, CDR2 SASEGT. In nucleotides, the CDR3 is TGTGCCAGCAACCCTAGCGGAGCCTACGAGCAGTACTTC. Translating it yields CASNPSGAYEQYF.

V gene TRBV11-3 combines with J gene TRBJ2-3, with 10 bases fitting TRBD1. The J call may be incorrect, as the DNA end agrees better with TRBJ2-1. This CDR3 spans 15 amino acids. Germline lookup yields CDR1 SGHNT and CDR2 YENEEA. The CDR3 loop is CASNPGQGRRETQFF. The DNA for the CDR3 is TGTGCCAGCAACCCGGGACAGGGGCGGAGAGAGACCCAGTTCTTC.

This clonotype is categorized as medium-sized. The chain combines TRBV7-2 with TRBJ1-1; D call uncertain. The CDR3 contains 16 residues. Germline CDR1 is SGHTA and CDR2 is FQGNSA. The V end was cut by 5 bases, the J end by 3 bases, with 19 bases between. CDR3 sequence (DNA): TGTGCCAGCAGCCTTCCGAGGGATTCCTTGGACACTGAAGCTTTCTTT. It is translated as CASSLPRDSLDTEAFF.

This clonotype showed up many times. The genes are TRBV6-1 and TRBJ2-1; 15 bases are a match to TRBD2. CDR1 is MNHNS and CDR2 is SASEGT in the germline V gene. J was trimmed by 13 bases and V by 4 bases; bases with no gene match: 8. The CDR3 runs to 15 residues. CDR3 loop: CASSGTSGGAETQFF. The CDR3 coding sequence is TGTGCCAGCAGTGGGACTAGCGGGGGGGCAGAGACCCAGTTCTTC.

This clonotype was picked up a small number of times. The DNA for the CDR3 is TGTGCCAGCAGTTTCAATGACAGACAGATTTCCTACGAGCAGTACTTC. Its protein product is CASSFNDRQISYEQYF. The chain couples TRBV6-2 or TRBV6-3 to TRBJ2-1; D may be TRBD1 (5 bases). TRBJ2-7 matches the DNA end more closely, so the J call is doubtful. Germline V gene data show CDR1 as MNHEY and CDR2 as SVGEGT. The CDR3 is made up of 16 amino acids.

By share of the sample, this clonotype is large. The chain is built from TRBV6-1 and TRBJ2-1; 10 nucleotides line up with TRBD2. The DNA end is a closer match to TRBJ2-7, so the J assignment may be wrong. From germline, CDR1 is MNHNS and CDR2 SASEGT. CDR3 length equals 14 residues. In DNA, the CDR3 is TGTGCCAGCAGTGGGCTAGCGGGAGTACATGAGCAGTACTTC. It encodes CASSGLAGVHEQYF.

The rearrangement joins TRBV5-5 to TRBJ2-3; tentatively, D is TRBD2 (5 bases). The CDR3 spans 14 residues. Trimming took 0 bases from V and 6 from J, leaving 11 bases between them. Germline-derived CDR1 and CDR2 are SGHKS and YYEKEE (reference sequence). The chain's CDR3 is CASSLGAGGDTQYF. DNA for the CDR3: TGTGCCAGCAGCTTGGGGGCGGGTGGGGATACGCAGTATTTT. The full variable domain, rest sourced from reference TRBV5-5 and TRBJ2-3, is DAGVTQSPTHLIKTRGQQVTLRCSPISGHKSVSWYQQVLGQGPQFIFQYYEKEERGRGNFPDRFSARQFPNYSSELNVNALLLGDSALYLCASSLGAGGDTQYFGPGTRLTVL.

This clonotype ranks as medium-sized (0.01 to 0.1%). The V gene is TRBV7-3, the J gene TRBJ2-7, with D possibly called TRBD1 or TRBD2 (6 bases each). The CDR3 covers 13 residues. The germline V gene has CDR1 SGHTA and CDR2 FQGTGA. V was clipped by 5 bases and J by 5 bases, with 13 bases between them. The CDR3 DNA reads TGTGCCAGCAGCACGGGGGCAGGGAACGAGCAGTACTTC. It codes for CASSTGAGNEQYF.

This rearrangement joins TRBV6-1 to TRBJ1-5; TRBD1 aligns across 7 bases. The CDR3 has 16 amino acids. Germline lookup yields CDR1 MNHNS and CDR2 SASEGT. V lost 4 bases to trimming and J lost 7 bases; unmatched junction nucleotides: 13. CDR3 residues: CASSGLTGDRGQPQHF. In DNA form, the CDR3 reads TGTGCCAGCAGTGGACTAACCGGGGACAGAGGGCAGCCCCAGCATTTT.

Ten or more counts support this clonotype. CDR3 region: CASSFSGGTDTQYF. The DNA for the CDR3 is TGTGCCAGCAGTTTCAGCGGGGGGACAGATACGCAGTATTTT. This chain links TRBV12-3 or TRBV12-4 with TRBJ2-3; TRBD2 aligns across 9 bases. V gave up 3 bases and J gave up 3 bases; unmatched junction bases: 1. This CDR3 comprises 14 residues.

In this sample, this clonotype is medium-sized (0.01 to 0.1%). The chain combines TRBV7-8 with TRBJ2-1; 10 nucleotides match TRBD1. Trimming removed 3 bases from V and 10 bases from J; junction bases left unmatched: 9. This CDR3 has 15 amino acids. The V gene's germline CDR1 is SGHVS and CDR2 FQNEAQ. CDR3 in DNA: TGTGCCAGCAGCTTCCGACAGGGGGCGAACTACGAGCAGTTCTTC. It translates to CASSFRQGANYEQFF.